Sequencing of this T cell receptor (beta chain) was carried out in a study of regulatory T cells in long-lasting Graves disease. Researchers made TCR beta libraries by using iRepertoire HTBI primers and running Arm-PCR on CDR3 regions. Each CDR3 protein is one row after TCRdb ran MiXCR on the multiplex PCR reads. The sample shows over 450,000 distinct CDR3 sequences, roughly 21% of them seen only once. Germline V gene data show CDR1 as SNHLY and CDR2 as FYNNEI. The CDR3 runs to 16 residues. Trimming at V came to 7 bases and at J to 5 bases, leaving 11 bases not matched to a gene. Remarks on this clonotype: Its target is not known.

Whole-study results and caveats: Fewer public clonotypes were shared by new patients (around 1,000) than by persistent patients (about 2,700). The small sample size may have reduced accuracy.

Time point denoted: persistent/refractory GD, antithyroid drugs over 5 years with positive TRAb. There was RNA extracted from PBMCs, and the TCR library was made from it. V gene TRBV2 combines with J gene TRBJ2-2; TRBD1 aligns across 9 bases. The sequencing here drew on peripheral blood mononuclear cells (PBMCs), taken when the disease was refractory, from a patient treated with antithyroid drugs. This sequence originates from a female donor with Graves disease. The CDR3 nucleotides are TGTGCCAGCAACGCCGAACAGGGGGCAGAGACCGGGGAGCTGTTTTTT. Translating it yields CASNAEQGAETGELFF.